One sample yielded the 12 T cell receptor beta chains listed below, sequenced in a study of Tregs in tolerant kidney transplant recipients. Sequencing used immunoSEQ multiplex PCR; TCRdb keeps in-frame clones, though not all of them. The sample contains about 240,000 clones, roughly 84% of which appear only once. Material for sequencing was CD4+ T cells from blood. These receptors all come from a human donor in good health.

This clone was recorded only once. The rearrangement uses TRBV6-6 and TRBJ2-5; maybe TRBD2 (5 bases). CDR3 length: 13 residues. V dropped 6 bases and J dropped 1 base, with 9 bases sitting between them. In germline, CDR1 is MNHNY, CDR2 SVGAGI (reference sequence). The CDR3 DNA reads as TGTGCCAGCAGCCCGGGATTCCAAGAGACCCAGTACTTC. The encoded protein is CASSPGFQETQYF.

The chain employs TRBV15 and TRBJ1-4, with D uncertain. The CDR3 is 15 residues long. CDR1 is LNHNV, CDR2 YYDKDF, per germline (reference sequence). The V end lost 0 bases, the J end lost 6 bases, and 11 bases lay between the germline ends. The CDR3 reads CATSRDDLLYEKLFF. As DNA, the CDR3 is TGTGCCACCAGCAGAGATGACTTGCTTTATGAAAAACTGTTTTTT.

The V call is TRBV19, the J call TRBJ2-3; D uncertain. The CDR3 covers 14 residues. Trimming removed 2 bases from V and 0 bases from J, with 6 bases in between. Germline CDR1 reads LNHDA; CDR2 reads SQIVND (reference sequence). In DNA, the CDR3 is TGTGCCAGTAGTATAATAGCTAGCACAGATACGCAGTATTTT. It is translated as CASSIIASTDTQYF.

The chain recombines TRBV7-6 with TRBJ2-7; no clear D. This CDR3 comprises 16 residues. Trimming stripped 1 base from V and 2 bases from J, with 15 bases between. Germline assignment: CDR1 SGHVS and CDR2 FNYEAQ. DNA of the CDR3: TGTGCCAGCAGCTTAGTGAAAGGTAACCAGCCCTACGAGCAGTACTTC. Its protein product is CASSLVKGNQPYEQYF.

V usage is TRBV7-9 and J usage is TRBJ2-5; D perhaps matches TRBD1 (6 bases). This CDR3 spans 12 amino acids. With 5 bases removed from V and 9 bases from J, the gap between germline ends came to 13 bases. Germline V lookup: CDR1 SEHNR, CDR2 FQNEAQ (reference sequence). The CDR3 reads CASSHNREPQYF. CDR3 bases: TGTGCCAGCAGCCATAACAGGGAGCCCCAGTACTTC.

The chain couples TRBV20-1 to TRBJ1-6, with D unresolved. Germline V gives CDR1 DFQATT, CDR2 SNEGSKA (reference sequence). The CDR3 sequence is 11 residues long. V lost 6 bases and J lost 10, with 10 bases in between. DNA for the CDR3: TGCAGTGCCGTTACGAGGTCACCCCTCCACTTT. Translation gives CSAVTRSPLHF.

The chain links TRBV6-1 to TRBJ1-2, with a weak D call TRBD1 (5 bases). Germline values: CDR1 MNHNS, CDR2 SASEGT. The V gene lost 5 bases and the J gene lost 4 bases, with 14 bases spanning the gap. The CDR3 is 14 residues long. The DNA of the CDR3 is TGTGCCAGCAGTATTCGCAGGGAGAGCTATGGCTACACCTTC. It is translated as CASSIRRESYGYTF.

The rearrangement links TRBV6-1 to TRBJ2-1; tentatively, D is TRBD2 (5 bases). CDR3 length: 14 residues. CDR1 and CDR2 from the germline V gene are MNHNS and SASEGT. V shed 7 bases and J shed 7 bases, with 17 bases lying between them. The CDR3 nucleotides are TGTGCCAGCAATACAGCGGAGTCGTGGAATGAGCAGTTCTTC. Translated, it gives CASNTAESWNEQFF.

This clone has only one observation. The gene calls are TRBV27 and TRBJ2-7, with 7 bases identical to TRBD1. The CDR3 contains 15 residues. Germline lookup yields CDR1 MNHEY and CDR2 SMNVEV (reference sequence). With V trimmed by 5 bases and J by 2 bases, 9 bases remained unmatched. The CDR3 protein is CASSRGRGLTYEQYF. The DNA for the CDR3 is TGTGCCAGCAGTAGGGGCAGGGGGTTAACCTACGAGCAGTACTTC.

CDR3 sequence reads: CASSLGLAVTYEQYF. The CDR3 nucleotides read TGTGCCAGCAGCTTGGGACTAGCGGTGACCTACGAGCAGTACTTC. This rearrangement joins TRBV7-2 to TRBJ2-7; 11 nucleotides align to TRBD2. CDR1 is SGHTA, CDR2 FQGNSA, per germline. The CDR3 covers 15 residues. Trimming removed 3 bases from V and 2 bases from J; junction bases left unmatched: 3.

CDR3 sequence: CASSLTGESGYTF. The DNA for the CDR3 is TGTGCCAGCAGCCTGACAGGGGAGTCTGGCTACACCTTC. The rearrangement joins TRBV7-6 to TRBJ1-2, with 8 bases aligning to TRBD1. The CDR3 has 13 residues. V lost 5 bases, J lost 7 bases, and 6 bases stayed unmatched. Germline V gene sequence: CDR1 SGHVS, CDR2 FNYEAQ.

The chain recombines TRBV19 with TRBJ2-3, with 9 bases matching TRBD1. This CDR3 has 17 residues. With V trimmed by 1 base and J by 2 bases, 7 bases remained unmatched. Germline V gene sequence: CDR1 LNHDA, CDR2 SQIVND (reference sequence). The DNA of the CDR3 is TGTGCCAGTAGTATAGCTCGGGGACAGGGAATCACAGATACGCAGTATTTT. Its translation: CASSIARGQGITDTQYF.